These 25 T cell receptor beta chains were sequenced from one sample in a study of a mutant IDH1 vaccine in newly diagnosed glioma. These receptors are not linked to any known antigen. The assay was immunoSEQ multiplex PCR, and TCRdb's table has in-frame clones only and misses some. The table has about 32,000 clones, around 82% seen once. The time point is: week 11, during vaccination. All doses held 300 ug of mutant IDH1 20-mer peptide, with topical imiquimod. Sequenced material: PBMCs, taken from a glioma patient whose treatment included an IDH1 peptide vaccine. The receptors derive from a man younger than 40 with glioma.

The chain employs TRBV5-1 and TRBJ1-1, with 7 nucleotides matching TRBD1. The CDR3 is made up of 14 amino acids. The germline gives CDR1 SGHRS, CDR2 YFSETQ. The V segment lost 7 bases and the J segment 6 bases; nucleotides outside the gene matches: 12. The CDR3 DNA is TGCGCCAGCTATTGGGGGACAGAATCTCCTGAAGCTTTCTTT. Its protein is CASYWGTESPEAFF.

The chain combines TRBV19 with TRBJ1-1; maybe TRBD1 (6 bases). This CDR3 spans 15 amino acids. The ends were cut back, 4 bases at V and 2 bases at J, with 14 bases in the middle. Germline CDR1 and CDR2: LNHDA and SQIVND (reference sequence). The CDR3 region has the DNA TGTGCCAGTAGTAGCCAGGGGCGCACCAACACTGAAGCTTTCTTT. As protein: CASSSQGRTNTEAFF.

The chain links TRBV6-5 to TRBJ1-5; no clear D. CDR3 length equals 13 residues. Per germline, CDR1 MNHEY and CDR2 SVGAGI. V lost 7 bases, J lost 6 bases, and 13 bases lay in between. The CDR3 spells CASTSKGGQPQHF. DNA for the CDR3: TGTGCCAGCACCTCGAAGGGCGGTCAGCCCCAGCATTTT.

Sample share makes this clone medium-sized (0.01 to 0.1%). V usage is TRBV19 and J usage is TRBJ2-7, with D possibly matching TRBD2 (6 bases). The CDR3 runs to 14 residues. Germline CDR1 and CDR2: LNHDA and SQIVND (reference sequence). V was cut by 2 bases and J by 7 bases, with 15 bases left in between. The CDR3 reads CASSITASAWEQYF. CDR3 DNA sequence: TGTGCCAGTAGTATAACAGCTAGCGCTTGGGAGCAGTACTTC.

This clone occurred a few times. This chain uses TRBV7-6 with TRBJ2-5; possibly TRBD2 for D (5 bases). This CDR3 spans 15 amino acids. Germline CDR1 reads SGHVS; CDR2 reads FNYEAQ. Trimming removed 6 bases from V and 3 bases from J, with 17 bases in between. CDR3 DNA sequence: TGTGCCAGCAGACTTCCAGACGAGGGCGAAGAGACCCAGTACTTC. Its translation is CASRLPDEGEETQYF.

The V call is TRBV11-2, the J call TRBJ1-3; D is ambiguous. The CDR3 totals 12 residues. Trimming stripped 1 base from V and 7 bases from J, with 5 bases between. Per the germline V gene, CDR1 is SGHAT and CDR2 is FQNNGV. Here the CDR3 DNA reads TGTGCCAGCAGCTTAGTAGAGAACACCATATATTTT. This encodes CASSLVENTIYF. Full variable domain (remainder filled in from reference TRBV11-2 and TRBJ1-3): EAGVAQSPRYKIIEKRQSVAFWCNPISGHATLYWYQQILGQGPKLLIQFQNNGVVDDSQLPKDRFSAERLKGVDSTLKIQPAKLEDSAVYLCASSLVENTIYFGEGSWLTVV.

This clone was seen only a few times. The V call is TRBV18, the J call TRBJ1-6; 7 nucleotides agree with TRBD1. With V trimmed by 1 base and J by 10 bases, 7 bases remained unmatched. There are 15 residues in the CDR3. Germline lookup yields CDR1 KGHSH and CDR2 LQKENI. The chain's CDR3 is CASSPQGAFRSPLHF. The CDR3 nucleotides read TGTGCCAGCTCACCACAGGGGGCGTTTCGGTCACCCCTCCACTTT.

CDR3 residues: CASSLKLTYTQYF. The DNA for the CDR3 is TGTGCCAGCAGTTTAAAGCTTACTTATACGCAGTATTTT. The rearrangement links TRBV27 to TRBJ2-3; D gene ambiguous. With 2 bases removed from V and 7 bases from J, the gap between germline ends came to 10 bases. The germline V gene encodes CDR1 MNHEY and CDR2 SMNVEV (reference sequence). The CDR3 sequence is 13 residues long.

The V gene is TRBV6-6, the J gene TRBJ2-1; 11 nucleotides align to TRBD1. The CDR3 runs to 14 residues. Looked up from germline, CDR1 is MNHNY and CDR2 is SVGAGI (reference sequence). Trimming removed 2 bases from V and 10 bases from J; junction bases left unmatched: 4. CDR3 nucleotides: TGTGCCAGCAGTTACGGGACAGGGGGGAGCGAGCAGTTCTTC. Translating it yields CASSYGTGGSEQFF.

The genes are TRBV13 and TRBJ2-2, with D hard to call. CDR1 is PRHDT and CDR2 is FYEKMQ in the germline V gene (reference sequence). V was shortened by 4 bases and J by 5 bases, with 14 bases between the two germline ends. The CDR3 is 15 amino acids. CDR3 residues: CASSSWAVRTGELFF. The CDR3 DNA sequence: TGTGCCAGCAGCTCTTGGGCGGTGAGGACCGGGGAGCTGTTTTTT.

The V and J genes are TRBV5-4 and TRBJ1-6; maybe TRBD1 (5 bases). The germline V gene has CDR1 SGHNT and CDR2 YYREEE (reference sequence). Trimming cost V 0 bases and J 3 bases, with 16 bases left between them. This CDR3 is 18 amino acids long. CDR3 in amino acids: CASSLEAQEGYYNSPLHF. For the CDR3, the DNA is TGTGCCAGCAGCTTGGAGGCACAGGAGGGTTACTATAATTCACCCCTCCACTTT.

The CDR3 loop reads CAISESGGGNYGYTF. CDR3 bases: TGTGCCATCAGTGAGTCTGGGGGAGGTAACTATGGCTACACCTTC. J is TRBJ1-2 and V is TRBV10-3, with a possible D match to TRBD1 (5 bases). Germline-derived CDR1 and CDR2 are ENHRY and SYGVKD. The ends were cut back, 0 bases at V and 1 base at J, with 9 bases in the middle. The CDR3 contains 15 residues.

The chain recombines TRBV5-1 with TRBJ2-7; D is tentatively TRBD1 or TRBD2 (5 bases each). Trimming took 0 bases from V and 5 from J, leaving 15 bases between them. The CDR3 spans 15 residues. The germline gives CDR1 SGHRS, CDR2 YFSETQ. The CDR3 DNA sequence: TGCGCCAGCAGCTTGGGTGGGACGTCCCAGAACGAGCAGTACTTC. It encodes CASSLGGTSQNEQYF.

This sequence joins TRBV6-6 and TRBJ1-1, with TRBD1 identical over 8 bases. Germline V lookup: CDR1 MNHNY, CDR2 SVGAGI (reference sequence). This CDR3 comprises 14 residues. V was pared by 6 bases and J by 2 bases, with 5 bases of the junction left unmatched. CDR3 in amino acids: CASRRQGPNTEAFF. DNA of the CDR3: TGTGCCAGCAGAAGACAGGGGCCCAACACTGAAGCTTTCTTT.

The J gene is TRBJ2-7, the V gene TRBV5-1; TRBD1 is a possible D gene (6 bases). The V end was cut by 4 bases, the J end by 0 bases, with 14 bases between. In germline, CDR1 is SGHRS, CDR2 YFSETQ. This CDR3 spans 15 amino acids. CDR3 in DNA: TGCGCCAGCAGCCCGGGACACGCCGCCTCCTACGAGCAGTACTTC. It codes for CASSPGHAASYEQYF.

The chain employs TRBV5-1 and TRBJ1-2; 7 bases match TRBD1. The CDR3 is made up of 15 amino acids. V lost 4 bases and J lost 7; bases outside the gene matches: 13. CDR1 is SGHRS, CDR2 YFSETQ, per germline. Written as DNA, the CDR3 is TGCGCCAGCAGCCAACTTCAACAGGGGACCGGTGGCTACACCTTC. Amino acid sequence: CASSQLQQGTGGYTF.

The chain joins TRBV5-1 to TRBJ2-1; no firm D call. The V gene lost 2 bases and the J gene lost 8 bases, with 17 bases spanning the gap. The CDR3 length is 15 residues. The germline gives CDR1 SGHRS, CDR2 YFSETQ. CDR3 amino acids: CASSLWGREVDEQFF. As DNA, the CDR3 is TGCGCCAGCAGCTTATGGGGAAGGGAAGTGGATGAGCAGTTCTTC.

V and J are TRBV21-1 and TRBJ1-6; the table assigns TRBD1, which was not confirmed against the DNA. TRBV21-1 is recorded as a pseudogene. CDR3 length: 13 residues. This CDR3 reads CASSKGLNSPLHF. The CDR3 DNA sequence: TGTGCCAGCAGCAAAGGGCTGAATTCACCCCTCCACTTT.

J is TRBJ2-7 and V is TRBV10-3; TRBD1 is a possible D gene (6 bases). Trimming shortened V by 1 base and J by 7 bases, and 8 bases separated the two germline ends. Germline CDR1 is ENHRY and CDR2 is SYGVKD. The CDR3 covers 12 residues. CDR3 in DNA: TGTGCCATCAGTGAGTATCAGGGGGAGCAGTACTTC. It encodes CAISEYQGEQYF.

This clone was recorded once. The V gene is TRBV5-1, the J gene TRBJ1-1; D is unclear. The V gene lost 2 bases and the J gene lost 0 bases, with 5 bases spanning the gap. The CDR3 consists of 13 residues. Germline values: CDR1 SGHRS, CDR2 YFSETQ. CDR3 DNA sequence: TGCGCCAGCAGCTTTAGCATGAACACTGAAGCTTTCTTT. This translates into CASSFSMNTEAFF. The variable domain in full, completed from reference TRBV5-1 and TRBJ1-1, reads KAGVTQTPRYLIKTRGQQVTLSCSPISGHRSVSWYQQTPGQGLQFLFEYFSETQRNKGNFPGRFSGRQFSNSRSEMNVSTLELGDSALYLCASSFSMNTEAFFGQGTRLTVV.

The chain employs TRBV20-1 and TRBJ2-7; D not certain. Germline assignment: CDR1 DFQATT and CDR2 SNEGSKA (reference sequence). The V gene lost 1 base and the J gene lost 5 bases, with 3 bases spanning the gap. The CDR3 runs 10 residues. CDR3 nucleotide sequence: TGCAGTGCTAGAGTAAACGAGCAGTACTTC. Amino acid sequence: CSARVNEQYF.

This sequence joins TRBV6-5 and TRBJ2-7; D ambiguous. The CDR3 consists of 16 residues. From germline, CDR1 is MNHEY and CDR2 SVGAGI. The V end lost 0 bases, the J end lost 0 bases, and 12 bases lay between the germline ends. DNA of the CDR3: TGTGCCAGCAGTTACTCGGGCCAGTTCCCCTCCTACGAGCAGTACTTC. Its translation is CASSYSGQFPSYEQYF.

The chain uses TRBV2 and TRBJ1-5; TRBD1 matches 7 bases. Germline loops: CDR1 SNHLY, CDR2 FYNNEI. The V and J ends lost 4 bases and 3 bases, in that order; junction bases with no gene match: 9. This CDR3 has 16 residues. CDR3 protein: CASSGDRDSYNQPQHF. The CDR3 nucleotides are TGTGCCAGCAGTGGGGACCGGGACAGCTACAATCAGCCCCAGCATTTT.

V usage is TRBV30 and J usage is TRBJ1-4; D is possibly TRBD1 (5 bases). CDR3 length equals 14 residues. Germline loops: CDR1 GTSNPN, CDR2 SVGIG (reference sequence). V shed 0 bases and J shed 8 bases, with 13 bases lying between them. CDR3 DNA sequence: TGTGCCTGGAGTGTACGGACATTTGGCGAAAAACTGTTTTTT. Its translation is CAWSVRTFGEKLFF.

The chain employs TRBV7-9 and TRBJ1-1; the match to TRBD1 covers 7 bases. The germline gives CDR1 SEHNR, CDR2 FQNEAQ (reference sequence). With V trimmed by 4 bases and J by 1 base, 9 bases remained unmatched. CDR3 length: 16 residues. The CDR3 DNA is TGTGCCAGCAGCTCAATATCCTGGACAGGGAACACTGAAGCTTTCTTT. Encoded protein: CASSSISWTGNTEAFF.